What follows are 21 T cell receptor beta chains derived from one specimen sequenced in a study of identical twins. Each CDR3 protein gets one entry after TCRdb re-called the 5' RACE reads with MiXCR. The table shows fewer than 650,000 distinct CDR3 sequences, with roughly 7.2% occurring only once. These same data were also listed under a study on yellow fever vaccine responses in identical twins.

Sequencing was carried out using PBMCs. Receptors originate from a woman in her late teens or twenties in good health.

The CDR3 DNA reads TGCGCCAGCAGCGAACGGGCTAGCGGGAGTGGAGCCAACGTCCTGACTTTC. This gives the protein CASSERASGSGANVLTF. The rearrangement joins TRBV5-1 to TRBJ2-6; 10 positions agree with TRBD2. After removal of 4 bases from V and 7 bases from J, the junction contained 11 bases not matched to a gene. This CDR3 has 17 amino acids. Germline V gives CDR1 SGHRS, CDR2 YFSETQ. The full variable domain, its missing parts supplied by reference TRBV5-1 and TRBJ2-6, is KAGVTQTPRYLIKTRGQQVTLSCSPISGHRSVSWYQQTPGQGLQFLFEYFSETQRNKGNFPGRFSGRQFSNSRSEMNVSTLELGDSALYLCASSERASGSGANVLTFGAGSRLTVL.

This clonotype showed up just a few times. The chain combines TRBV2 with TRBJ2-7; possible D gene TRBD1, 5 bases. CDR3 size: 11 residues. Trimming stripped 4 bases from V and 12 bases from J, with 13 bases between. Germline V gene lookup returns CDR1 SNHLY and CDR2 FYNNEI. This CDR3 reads CASSASTVLYV. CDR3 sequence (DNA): TGTGCCAGCAGTGCCTCGACAGTCCTGTACGTC.

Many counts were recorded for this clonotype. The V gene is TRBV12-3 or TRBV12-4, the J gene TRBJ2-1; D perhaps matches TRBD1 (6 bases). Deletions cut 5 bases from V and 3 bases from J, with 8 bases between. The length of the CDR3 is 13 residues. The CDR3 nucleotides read TGTGCCAGCAGTAGACAGGACTACAATGAGCAGTTCTTC. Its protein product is CASSRQDYNEQFF.

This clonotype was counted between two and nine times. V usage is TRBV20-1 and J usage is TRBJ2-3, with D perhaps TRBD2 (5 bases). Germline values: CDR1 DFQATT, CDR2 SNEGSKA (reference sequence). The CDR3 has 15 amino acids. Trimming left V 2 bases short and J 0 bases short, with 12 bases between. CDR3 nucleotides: TGCAGTGCTAGACCCAGCGGAACTAGCACAGATACGCAGTATTTT. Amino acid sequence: CSARPSGTSTDTQYF.

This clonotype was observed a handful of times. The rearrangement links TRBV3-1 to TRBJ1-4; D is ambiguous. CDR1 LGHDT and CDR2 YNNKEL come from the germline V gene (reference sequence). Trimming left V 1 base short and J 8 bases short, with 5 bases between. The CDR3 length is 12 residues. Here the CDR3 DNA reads TGTGCCAGCAGCCAAGCGTCAGAAAAACTGTTTTTT. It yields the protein CASSQASEKLFF.

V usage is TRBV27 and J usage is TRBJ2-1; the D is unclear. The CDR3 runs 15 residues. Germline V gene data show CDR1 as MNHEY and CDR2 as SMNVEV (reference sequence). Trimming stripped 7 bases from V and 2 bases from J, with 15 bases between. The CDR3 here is CASKHLQNPYNEQFF. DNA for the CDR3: TGTGCCAGCAAACATTTACAGAATCCCTACAATGAGCAGTTCTTC.

CDR3 protein: CSARDHRDTQYF. The CDR3 region has the DNA TGCAGTGCTAGAGACCACAGGGATACGCAGTATTTT. The V call is TRBV20-1, the J call TRBJ2-3, with D tentatively TRBD1 (5 bases). The CDR3 totals 12 residues. CDR1 DFQATT and CDR2 SNEGSKA come from the germline V gene (reference sequence). The ends were cut back, 0 bases at V and 6 bases at J, with 7 bases in the middle.

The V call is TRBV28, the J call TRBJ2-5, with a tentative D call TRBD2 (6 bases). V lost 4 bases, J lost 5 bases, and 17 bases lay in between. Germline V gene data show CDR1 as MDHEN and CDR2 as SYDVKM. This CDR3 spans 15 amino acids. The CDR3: CASSSFGGAGETQYF. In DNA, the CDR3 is TGTGCCAGCAGTTCCTTCGGGGGAGCAGGGGAGACCCAGTACTTC.

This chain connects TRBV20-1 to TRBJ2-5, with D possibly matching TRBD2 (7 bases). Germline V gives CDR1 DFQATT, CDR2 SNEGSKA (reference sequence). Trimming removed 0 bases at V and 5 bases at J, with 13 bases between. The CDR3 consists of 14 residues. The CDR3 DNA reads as TGCAGTGCTAGAGAGGGGGGGGCGGGGGAGACCCAGTACTTC. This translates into CSAREGGAGETQYF.

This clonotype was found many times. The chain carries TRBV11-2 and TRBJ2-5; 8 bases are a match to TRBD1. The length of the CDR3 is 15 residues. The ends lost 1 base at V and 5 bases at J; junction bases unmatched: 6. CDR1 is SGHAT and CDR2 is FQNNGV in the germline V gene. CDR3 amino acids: CASSLGTGTRETQYF. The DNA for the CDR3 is TGTGCCAGCAGCTTAGGGACAGGGACCAGGGAGACCCAGTACTTC. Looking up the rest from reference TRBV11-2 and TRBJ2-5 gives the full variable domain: EAGVAQSPRYKIIEKRQSVAFWCNPISGHATLYWYQQILGQGPKLLIQFQNNGVVDDSQLPKDRFSAERLKGVDSTLKIQPAKLEDSAVYLCASSLGTGTRETQYFGPGTRLLVL.

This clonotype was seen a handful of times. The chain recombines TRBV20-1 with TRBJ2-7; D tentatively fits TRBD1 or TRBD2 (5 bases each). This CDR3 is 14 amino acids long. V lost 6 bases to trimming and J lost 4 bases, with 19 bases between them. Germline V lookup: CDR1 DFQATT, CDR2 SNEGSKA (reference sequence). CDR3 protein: CSARDQAKPYEQYV. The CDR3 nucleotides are TGCAGTGCACGGGACCAAGCGAAACCTTACGAGCAGTACGTC.

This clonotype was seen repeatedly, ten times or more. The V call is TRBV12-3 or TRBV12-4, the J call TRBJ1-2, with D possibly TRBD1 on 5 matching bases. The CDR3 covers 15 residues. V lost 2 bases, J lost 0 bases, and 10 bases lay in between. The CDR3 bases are TGTGCCAGCAGTTTATTGCAGGGAGCTAACTATGGCTACACCTTC. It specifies CASSLLQGANYGYTF.

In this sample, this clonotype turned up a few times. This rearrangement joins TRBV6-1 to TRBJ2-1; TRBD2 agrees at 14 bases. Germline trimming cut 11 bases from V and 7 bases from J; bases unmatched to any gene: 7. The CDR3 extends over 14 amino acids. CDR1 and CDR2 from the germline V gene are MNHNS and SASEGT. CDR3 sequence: CASCRTSGGNEQFF. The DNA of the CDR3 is TGTGCCTCATGCAGGACTAGCGGGGGGAATGAGCAGTTCTTC.

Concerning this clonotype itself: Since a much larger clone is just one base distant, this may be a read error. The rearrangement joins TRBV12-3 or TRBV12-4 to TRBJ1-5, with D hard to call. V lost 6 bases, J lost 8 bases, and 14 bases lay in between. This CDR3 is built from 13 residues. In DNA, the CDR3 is TGTGCCAGCAGCTCCTGGGTCGAAGAGCCCCAGCATTTT. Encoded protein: CASSSWVEEPQHF.

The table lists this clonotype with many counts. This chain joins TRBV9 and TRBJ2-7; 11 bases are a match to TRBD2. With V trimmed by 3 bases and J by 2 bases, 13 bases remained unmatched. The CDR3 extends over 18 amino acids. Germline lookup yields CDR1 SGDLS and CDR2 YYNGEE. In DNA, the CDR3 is TGTGCCAGCAGCGAGGGGGGGACTAGCGGTCGCGAAGCCTACGAGCAGTACTTC. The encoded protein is CASSEGGTSGREAYEQYF. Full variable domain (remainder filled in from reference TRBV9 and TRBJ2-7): DSGVTQTPKHLITATGQRVTLRCSPRSGDLSVYWYQQSLDQGLQFLIQYYNGEERAKGNILERFSAQQFPDLHSELNLSSLELGDSALYFCASSEGGTSGREAYEQYFGPGTRLTVT.

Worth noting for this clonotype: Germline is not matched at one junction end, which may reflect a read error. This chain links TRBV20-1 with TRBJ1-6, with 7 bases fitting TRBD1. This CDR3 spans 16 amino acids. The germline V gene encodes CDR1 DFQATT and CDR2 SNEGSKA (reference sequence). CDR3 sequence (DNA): TGCTGTGCTAGACACCCTGACAGGGCTGATAATTCACCCCTCCACTTT. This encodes CCARHPDRADNSPLHF.

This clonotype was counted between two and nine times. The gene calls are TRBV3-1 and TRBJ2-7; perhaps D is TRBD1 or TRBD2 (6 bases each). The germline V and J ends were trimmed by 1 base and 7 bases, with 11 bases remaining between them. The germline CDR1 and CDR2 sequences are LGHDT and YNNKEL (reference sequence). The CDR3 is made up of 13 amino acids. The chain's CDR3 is CASSQALGGEQYV. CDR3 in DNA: TGTGCCAGCAGCCAAGCCCTAGGGGGGGAGCAGTACGTC.

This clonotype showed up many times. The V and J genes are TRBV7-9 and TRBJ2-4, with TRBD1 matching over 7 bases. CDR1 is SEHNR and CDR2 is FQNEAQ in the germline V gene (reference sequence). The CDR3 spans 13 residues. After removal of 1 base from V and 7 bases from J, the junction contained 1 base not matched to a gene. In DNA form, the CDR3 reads TGTGCCAGCAGCTTAGGGACAGGCAACATTCAGTACTTC. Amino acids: CASSLGTGNIQYF. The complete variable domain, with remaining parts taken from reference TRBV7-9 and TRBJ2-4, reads DTGVSQNPRHKITKRGQNVTFRCDPISEHNRLYWYRQTLGQGPEFLTYFQNEAQLEKSRLLSDRFSAERPKGSFSTLEIQRTEQGDSAMYLCASSLGTGNIQYFGAGTRLSVL.

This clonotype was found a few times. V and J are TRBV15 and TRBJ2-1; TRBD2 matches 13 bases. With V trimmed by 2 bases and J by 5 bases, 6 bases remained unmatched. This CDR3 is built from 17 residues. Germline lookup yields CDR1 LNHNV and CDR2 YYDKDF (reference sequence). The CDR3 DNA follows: TGTGCCACCAGCAGACCGGGACTAGCGGGACCTGACAATGAGCAGTTCTTC. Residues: CATSRPGLAGPDNEQFF. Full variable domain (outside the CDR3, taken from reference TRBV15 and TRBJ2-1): DAMVIQNPRYQVTQFGKPVTLSCSQTLNHNVMYWYQQKSSQAPKLLFHYYDKDFNNEADTPDNFQSRRPNTSFCFLDIRSPGLGDTAMYLCATSRPGLAGPDNEQFFGPGTRLTVL.

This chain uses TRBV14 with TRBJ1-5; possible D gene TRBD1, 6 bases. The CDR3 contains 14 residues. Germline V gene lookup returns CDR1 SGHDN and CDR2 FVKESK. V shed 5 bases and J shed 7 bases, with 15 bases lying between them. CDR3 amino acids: CASSNGQRGQPQHF. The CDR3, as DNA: TGTGCCAGCAGCAACGGACAGCGGGGCCAGCCCCAGCATTTT.

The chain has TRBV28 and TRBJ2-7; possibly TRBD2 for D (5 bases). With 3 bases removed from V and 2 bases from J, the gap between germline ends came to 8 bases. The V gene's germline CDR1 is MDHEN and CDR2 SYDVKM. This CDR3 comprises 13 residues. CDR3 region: CASSFSATYEQYF. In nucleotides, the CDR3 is TGTGCCAGCAGTTTTAGCGCCACCTACGAGCAGTACTTC.